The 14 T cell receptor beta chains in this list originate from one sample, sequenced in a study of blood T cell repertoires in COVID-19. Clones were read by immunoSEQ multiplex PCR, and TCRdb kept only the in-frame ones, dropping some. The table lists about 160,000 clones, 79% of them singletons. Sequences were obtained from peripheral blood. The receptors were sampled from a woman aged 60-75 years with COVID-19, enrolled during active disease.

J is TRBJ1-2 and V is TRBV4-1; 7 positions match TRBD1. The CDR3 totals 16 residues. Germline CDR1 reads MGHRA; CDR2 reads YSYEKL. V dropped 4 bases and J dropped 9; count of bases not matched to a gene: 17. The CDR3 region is CASSLLQGGRVMSYTF. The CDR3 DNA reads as TGCGCCAGCAGCCTTTTACAAGGGGGCCGAGTTATGAGCTACACCTTC.

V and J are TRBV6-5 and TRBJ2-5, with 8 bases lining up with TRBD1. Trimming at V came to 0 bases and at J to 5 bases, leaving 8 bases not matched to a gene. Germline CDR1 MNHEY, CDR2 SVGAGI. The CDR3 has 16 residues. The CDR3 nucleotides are TGTGCCAGCAGTTACTCGATGGGCAGGGGGCGCGAGACCCAGTACTTC. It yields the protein CASSYSMGRGRETQYF.

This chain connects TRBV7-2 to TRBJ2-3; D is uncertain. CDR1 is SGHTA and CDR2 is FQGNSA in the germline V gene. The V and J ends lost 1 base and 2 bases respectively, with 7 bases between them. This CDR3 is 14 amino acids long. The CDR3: CASSLDKNTDTQYF. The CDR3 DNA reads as TGTGCCAGCAGCTTAGACAAAAACACAGATACGCAGTATTTT.

DNA of the CDR3: TGTGCCAGCAGCTTTTCGGCGGGAAGCGTGGAGACCCAGTACTTC. Its protein is CASSFSAGSVETQYF. The chain combines TRBV11-1 with TRBJ2-5; TRBD2 might be the D (6 bases). The germline V gene has CDR1 SGHAT and CDR2 FQDESV (reference sequence). The CDR3 loop spans 15 amino acids. V was cut by 3 bases and J by 5 bases, with 16 bases left in between.

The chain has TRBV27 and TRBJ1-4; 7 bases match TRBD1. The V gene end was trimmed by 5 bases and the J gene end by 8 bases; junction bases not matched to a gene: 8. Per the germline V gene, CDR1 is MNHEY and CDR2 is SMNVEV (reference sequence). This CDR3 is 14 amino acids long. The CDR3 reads CASSPGTAVEKLFF. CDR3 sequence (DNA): TGTGCCAGCAGTCCTGGGACAGCCGTGGAAAAACTGTTTTTT.

The CDR3 DNA reads TGTGCCAGCAGTGGAAGGGGATCCGAGCAGTACTTC. Translated: CASSGRGSEQYF. J is TRBJ2-7 and V is TRBV25-1; D perhaps matches TRBD1 (5 bases). The CDR3 is 12 amino acids. Trimming shortened V by 4 bases and J by 6 bases, and 10 bases separated the two germline ends. Looked up from germline, CDR1 is MGHDK and CDR2 is SYGVNS.

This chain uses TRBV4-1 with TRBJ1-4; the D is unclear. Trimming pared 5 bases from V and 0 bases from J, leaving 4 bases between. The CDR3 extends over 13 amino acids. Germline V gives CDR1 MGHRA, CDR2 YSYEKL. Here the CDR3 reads CASSSTTNEKLFF. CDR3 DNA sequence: TGCGCCAGCAGCTCTACAACTAATGAAAAACTGTTTTTT.

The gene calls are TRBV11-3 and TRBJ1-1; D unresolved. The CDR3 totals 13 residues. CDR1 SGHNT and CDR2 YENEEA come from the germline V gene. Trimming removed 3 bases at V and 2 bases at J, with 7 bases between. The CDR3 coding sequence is TGTGCCAGCAGCTTCGGAGAAAACACTGAAGCTTTCTTT. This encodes CASSFGENTEAFF.

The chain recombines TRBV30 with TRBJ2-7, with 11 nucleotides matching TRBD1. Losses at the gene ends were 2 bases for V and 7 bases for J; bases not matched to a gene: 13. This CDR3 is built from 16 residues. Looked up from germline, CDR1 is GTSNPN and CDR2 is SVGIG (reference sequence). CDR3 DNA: TGTGCCTGGAGTAATTCCGGGACAGGGGGTTACGGGGAGCAGTACTTC. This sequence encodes CAWSNSGTGGYGEQYF.

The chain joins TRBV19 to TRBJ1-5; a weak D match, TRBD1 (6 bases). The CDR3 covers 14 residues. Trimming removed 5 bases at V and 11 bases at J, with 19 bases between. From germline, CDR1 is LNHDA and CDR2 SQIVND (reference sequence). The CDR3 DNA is TGTGCCAGTAGTCCTGCGCCGGGACAAAAGGCCCAGCATTTT. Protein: CASSPAPGQKAQHF.

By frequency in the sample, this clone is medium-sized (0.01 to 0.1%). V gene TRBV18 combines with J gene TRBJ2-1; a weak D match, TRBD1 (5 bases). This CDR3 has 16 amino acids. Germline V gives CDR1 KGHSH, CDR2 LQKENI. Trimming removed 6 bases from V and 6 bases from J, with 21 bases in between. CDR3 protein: CASSELVGLDSNEQFF. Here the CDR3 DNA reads TGTGCCAGCTCCGAACTTGTTGGGCTCGACAGCAATGAGCAGTTCTTC.

Written as DNA, the CDR3 is TGTGCCAGCAGCTCCCCGGTCCTTTATGGCTACACCTTC. This translates into CASSSPVLYGYTF. The chain carries TRBV5-4 and TRBJ1-2; D remains ambiguous. CDR3 length: 13 residues. Germline CDR1 is SGHNT and CDR2 is YYREEE (reference sequence). V was shortened by 3 bases and J by 5 bases, with 11 bases between the two germline ends.

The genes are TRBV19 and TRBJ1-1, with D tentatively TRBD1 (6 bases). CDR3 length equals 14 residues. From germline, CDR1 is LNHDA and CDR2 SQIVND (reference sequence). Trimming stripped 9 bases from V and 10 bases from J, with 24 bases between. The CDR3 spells CASTTAGGRVRAFF. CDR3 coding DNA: TGTGCCAGCACTACCGCGGGGGGCCGGGTTAGAGCTTTCTTT.

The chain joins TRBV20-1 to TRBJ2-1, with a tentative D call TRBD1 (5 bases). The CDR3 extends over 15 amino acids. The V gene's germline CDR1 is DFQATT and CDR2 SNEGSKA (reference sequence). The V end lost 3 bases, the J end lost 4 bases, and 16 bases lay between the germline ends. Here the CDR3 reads CSASFGVRQYNEQFF. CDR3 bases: TGCAGTGCTAGTTTTGGTGTTAGACAGTACAATGAGCAGTTCTTC.